This T cell receptor (beta chain) was identified during a study of T-cell reconstitution after alpha-beta-depleted transplantation in children. Unique molecular identifiers were used in preparing the TCRbeta library. TCRdb independently ran MiXCR on the PCR reads; one entry per CDR3 protein. The table has just over 950,000 distinct CDR3 sequences, roughly 29% seen once. The CDR3 extends over 12 amino acids. Trimming took 0 bases from V and 10 from J, leaving 7 bases between them. CDR1 is SGHRS and CDR2 is YFSETQ in the germline V gene. The table lists this clonotype with a few counts. The chain has TRBV5-1 and TRBJ2-2; D remains ambiguous. The receptor was derived from a boy in the first two years of life who had a stem cell transplant for SCID, so the T cells may come from the graft donor. The sample here was PBMCs, mostly from graft donor cells, taken 360 days after TCRalphabeta/CD19-depleted stem cell transplant. The chain's CDR3 is CASSLAGPELFF. CDR3 bases: TGCGCCAGCAGCTTGGCCGGGCCGGAGCTGTTTTTT.